Sequencing of this T cell receptor (beta chain) was carried out in a study of T cells in tumors after PD-1 blockade. Study overall: A subset received ongoing vismodegib 150 mg daily alongside anti-PD-1 therapy. Whole-study results and caveats: Approximately 43% of tumor TCR clonotypes were also found in blood.

Per the germline V gene, CDR1 is GTSNPN and CDR2 is SVGIG (reference sequence). With V trimmed by 0 bases and J by 8 bases, 10 bases remained unmatched. The CDR3 totals 16 residues. Assay: immunoSEQ multiplex PCR; the TCRdb copy retains only in-frame clones and omits some. The sample consists of approximately 48,000 clones, approximately 84% of them appearing once. Note on this clone: Its antigen is undetermined.

This specimen consisted of PBMCs, obtained before anti-PD-1 treatment. The sequence was obtained from a human donor with basal cell carcinoma. The chain links TRBV30 to TRBJ2-3; TRBD2 agrees at 11 bases. CDR3 in amino acids: CAWSVRLAGGLGTQYF. In DNA form, the CDR3 reads TGTGCCTGGAGTGTACGGCTAGCGGGGGGTCTAGGTACGCAGTATTTT.